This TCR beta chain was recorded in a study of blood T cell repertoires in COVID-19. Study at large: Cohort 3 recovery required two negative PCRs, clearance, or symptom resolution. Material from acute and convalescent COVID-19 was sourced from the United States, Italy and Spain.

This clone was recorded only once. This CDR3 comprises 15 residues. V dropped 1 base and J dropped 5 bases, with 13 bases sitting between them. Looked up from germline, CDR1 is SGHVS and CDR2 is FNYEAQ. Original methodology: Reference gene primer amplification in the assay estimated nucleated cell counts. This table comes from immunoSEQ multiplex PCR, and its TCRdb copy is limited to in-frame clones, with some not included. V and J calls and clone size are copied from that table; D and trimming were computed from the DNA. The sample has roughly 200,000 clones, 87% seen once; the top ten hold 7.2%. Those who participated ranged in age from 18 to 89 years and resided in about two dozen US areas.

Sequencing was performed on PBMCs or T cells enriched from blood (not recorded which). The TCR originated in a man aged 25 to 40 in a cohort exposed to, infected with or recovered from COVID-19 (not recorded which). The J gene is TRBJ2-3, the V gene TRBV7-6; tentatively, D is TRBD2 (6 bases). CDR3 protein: CASSLVETSKDTQYF. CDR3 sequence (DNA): TGTGCCAGCAGCTTAGTGGAGACTAGTAAAGATACGCAGTATTTT.